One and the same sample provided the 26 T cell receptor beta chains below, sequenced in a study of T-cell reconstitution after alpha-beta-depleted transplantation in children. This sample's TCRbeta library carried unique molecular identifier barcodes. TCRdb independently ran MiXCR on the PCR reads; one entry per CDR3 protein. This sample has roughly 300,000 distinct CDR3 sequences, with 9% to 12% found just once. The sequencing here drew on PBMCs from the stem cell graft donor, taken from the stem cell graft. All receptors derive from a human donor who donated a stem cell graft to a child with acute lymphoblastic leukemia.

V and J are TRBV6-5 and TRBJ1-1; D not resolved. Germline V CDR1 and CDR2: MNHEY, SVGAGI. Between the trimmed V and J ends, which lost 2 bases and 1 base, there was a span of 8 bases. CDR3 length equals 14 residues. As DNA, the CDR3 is TGTGCCAGCAGTTACGCCGGATGGAACACTGAAGCTTTCTTT. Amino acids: CASSYAGWNTEAFF.

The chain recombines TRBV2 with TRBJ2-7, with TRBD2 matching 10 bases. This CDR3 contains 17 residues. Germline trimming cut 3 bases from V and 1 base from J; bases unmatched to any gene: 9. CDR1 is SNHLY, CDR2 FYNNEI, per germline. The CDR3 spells CASSDVLAGLLSYEQYF. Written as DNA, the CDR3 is TGTGCCAGCAGTGACGTACTAGCGGGATTACTATCCTACGAGCAGTACTTC.

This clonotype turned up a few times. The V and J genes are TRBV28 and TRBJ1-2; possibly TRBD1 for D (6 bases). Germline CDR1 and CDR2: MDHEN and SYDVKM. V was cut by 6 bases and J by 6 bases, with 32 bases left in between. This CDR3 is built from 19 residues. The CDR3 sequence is CASSREGGYTYLRGDGYTF. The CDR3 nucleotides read TGTGCCAGCAGCCGAGAGGGGGGTTACACCTACCTCCGGGGGGATGGCTACACCTTC.

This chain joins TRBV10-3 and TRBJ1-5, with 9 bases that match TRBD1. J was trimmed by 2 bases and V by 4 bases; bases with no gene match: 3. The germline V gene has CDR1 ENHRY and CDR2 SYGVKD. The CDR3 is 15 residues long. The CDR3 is CAISAGQGGNQPQHF. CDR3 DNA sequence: TGTGCCATCAGTGCGGGACAGGGCGGCAATCAGCCCCAGCATTTT.

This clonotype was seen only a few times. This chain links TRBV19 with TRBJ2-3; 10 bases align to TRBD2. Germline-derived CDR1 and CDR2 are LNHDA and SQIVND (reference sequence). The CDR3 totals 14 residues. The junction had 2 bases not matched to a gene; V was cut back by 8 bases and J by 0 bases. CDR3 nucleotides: TGTGCCAGTGGACTAGCGGATAGCACAGATACGCAGTATTTT. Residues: CASGLADSTDTQYF. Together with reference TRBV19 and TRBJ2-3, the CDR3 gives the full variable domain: DGGITQSPKYLFRKEGQNVTLSCEQNLNHDAMYWYRQDPGQGLRLIYYSQIVNDFQKGDIAEGYSVSREKKESFPLTVTSAQKNPTAFYLCASGLADSTDTQYFGPGTRLTVL.

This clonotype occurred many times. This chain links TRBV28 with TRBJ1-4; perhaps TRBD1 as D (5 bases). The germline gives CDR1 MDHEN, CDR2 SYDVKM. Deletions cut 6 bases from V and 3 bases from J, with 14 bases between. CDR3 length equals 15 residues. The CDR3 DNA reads TGTGCCAGCAGAGAACCGGGACGGTCTAATGAAAAACTGTTTTTT. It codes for CASREPGRSNEKLFF.

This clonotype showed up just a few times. The CDR3 DNA is TGTGCCAGCAGCCCTACAGGGGCTGACACCGGGGAGCTGTTTTTT. It yields the protein CASSPTGADTGELFF. The chain is built from TRBV7-2 and TRBJ2-2; 7 bases align to TRBD1. Germline CDR1 SGHTA, CDR2 FQGNSA. V lost 5 bases and J lost 3; bases outside the gene matches: 6. The CDR3 has 15 residues. The full variable domain, completed using reference TRBV7-2 and TRBJ2-2, is GAGVSQSPSNKVTEKGKDVELRCDPISGHTALYWYRQSLGQGLEFLIYFQGNSAPDKSGLPSDRFSAERTGGSVSTLTIQRTQQEDSAVYLCASSPTGADTGELFFGEGSRLTVL.

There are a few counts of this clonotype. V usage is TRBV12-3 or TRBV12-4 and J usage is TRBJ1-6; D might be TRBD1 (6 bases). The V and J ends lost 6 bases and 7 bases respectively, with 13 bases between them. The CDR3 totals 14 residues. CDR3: CASSQGRRNSPLHF. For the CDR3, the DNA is TGTGCCAGCAGCCAGGGGCGACGGAATTCACCCCTCCACTTT.

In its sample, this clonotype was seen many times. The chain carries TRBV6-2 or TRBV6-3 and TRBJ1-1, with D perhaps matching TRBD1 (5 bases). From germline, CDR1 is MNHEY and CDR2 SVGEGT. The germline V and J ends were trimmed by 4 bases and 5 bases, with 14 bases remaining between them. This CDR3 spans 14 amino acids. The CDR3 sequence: CASSSQGGWTEAFF. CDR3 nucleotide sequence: TGTGCCAGCAGTTCCCAGGGAGGGTGGACTGAAGCTTTCTTT.

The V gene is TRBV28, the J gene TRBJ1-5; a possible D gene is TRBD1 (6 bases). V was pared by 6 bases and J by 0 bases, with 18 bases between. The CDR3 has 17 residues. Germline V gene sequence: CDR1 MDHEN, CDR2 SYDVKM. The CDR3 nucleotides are TGTGCCAGCAGACCTGGGGGGGCCGTATATAGCAATCAGCCCCAGCATTTT. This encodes CASRPGGAVYSNQPQHF. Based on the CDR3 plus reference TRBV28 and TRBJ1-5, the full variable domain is DVKVTQSSRYLVKRTGEKVFLECVQDMDHENMFWYRQDPGLGLRLIYFSYDVKMKEKGDIPEGYSVSREKKERFSLILESASTNQTSMYLCASRPGGAVYSNQPQHFGDGTRLSIL.

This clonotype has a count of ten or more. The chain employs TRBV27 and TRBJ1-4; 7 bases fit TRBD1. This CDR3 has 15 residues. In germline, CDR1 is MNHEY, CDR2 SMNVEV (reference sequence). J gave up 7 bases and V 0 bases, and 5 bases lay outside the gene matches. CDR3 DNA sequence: TGTGCCAGCAGTTTATCAGGGGGCGCTGGTGAAAAACTGTTTTTT. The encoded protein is CASSLSGGAGEKLFF.

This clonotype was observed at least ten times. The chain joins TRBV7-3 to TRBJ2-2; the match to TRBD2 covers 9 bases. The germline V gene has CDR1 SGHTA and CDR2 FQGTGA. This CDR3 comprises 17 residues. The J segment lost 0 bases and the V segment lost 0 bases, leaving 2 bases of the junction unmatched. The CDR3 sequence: CASSLTSGSANTGELFF. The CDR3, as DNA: TGTGCCAGCAGCTTAACTAGCGGGAGTGCGAACACCGGGGAGCTGTTTTTT.

CDR3 loop: CASSLGGREYNIQYF. The CDR3 DNA follows: TGTGCCAGCAGCTTGGGTGGCAGGGAGTATAACATTCAGTACTTC. The chain joins TRBV5-6 to TRBJ2-4; D could derive from TRBD1 or TRBD2 (5 bases each). Trimming stripped 0 bases from V and 7 bases from J, with 14 bases between. Germline CDR1 is SGHDT and CDR2 is YYEEEE. The CDR3 covers 15 residues.

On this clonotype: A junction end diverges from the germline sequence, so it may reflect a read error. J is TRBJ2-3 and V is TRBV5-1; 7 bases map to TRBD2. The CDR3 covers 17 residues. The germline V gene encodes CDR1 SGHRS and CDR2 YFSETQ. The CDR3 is CGSSLVWRENGPDTQYF. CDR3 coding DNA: TGCGGCAGCAGCTTGGTGTGGCGGGAGAACGGCCCAGATACGCAGTATTTT.

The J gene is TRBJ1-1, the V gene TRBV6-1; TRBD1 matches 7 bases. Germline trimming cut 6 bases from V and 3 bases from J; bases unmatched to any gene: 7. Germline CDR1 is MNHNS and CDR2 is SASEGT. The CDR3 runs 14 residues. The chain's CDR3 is CASSLGGRDTEAFF. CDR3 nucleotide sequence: TGTGCCAGCAGCCTAGGGGGCCGGGACACTGAAGCTTTCTTT.

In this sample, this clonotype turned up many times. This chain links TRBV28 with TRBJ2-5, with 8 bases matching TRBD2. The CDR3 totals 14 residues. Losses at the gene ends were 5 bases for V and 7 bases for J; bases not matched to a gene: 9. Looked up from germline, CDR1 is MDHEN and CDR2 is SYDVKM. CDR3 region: CASSIAGPYVTQYF. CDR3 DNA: TGTGCCAGCAGTATAGCGGGGCCTTATGTGACCCAGTACTTC.

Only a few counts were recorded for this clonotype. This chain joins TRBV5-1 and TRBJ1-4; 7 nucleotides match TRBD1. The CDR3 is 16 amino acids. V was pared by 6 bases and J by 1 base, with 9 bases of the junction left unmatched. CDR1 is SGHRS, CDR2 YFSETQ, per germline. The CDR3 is CASILQTGITNEKLFF. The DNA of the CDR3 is TGCGCCAGCATCCTTCAGACAGGGATAACTAATGAAAAACTGTTTTTT. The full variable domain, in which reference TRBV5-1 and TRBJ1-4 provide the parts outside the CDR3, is KAGVTQTPRYLIKTRGQQVTLSCSPISGHRSVSWYQQTPGQGLQFLFEYFSETQRNKGNFPGRFSGRQFSNSRSEMNVSTLELGDSALYLCASILQTGITNEKLFFGSGTQLSVL.

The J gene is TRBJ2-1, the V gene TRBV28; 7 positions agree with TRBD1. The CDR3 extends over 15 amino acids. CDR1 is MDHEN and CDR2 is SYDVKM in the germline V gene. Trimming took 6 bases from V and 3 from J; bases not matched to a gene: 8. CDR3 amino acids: CASSPSQGVYNEQFF. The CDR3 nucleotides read TGTGCCAGCAGCCCCTCCCAGGGGGTCTACAATGAGCAGTTCTTC.

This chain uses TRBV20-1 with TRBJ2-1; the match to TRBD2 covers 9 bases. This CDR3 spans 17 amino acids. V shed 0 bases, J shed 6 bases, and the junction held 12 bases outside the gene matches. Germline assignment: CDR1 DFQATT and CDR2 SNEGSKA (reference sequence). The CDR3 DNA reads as TGCAGTGCTAGAGATGGGTCTCCGGGACTAGCCCGCAATGAGCAGTTCTTC. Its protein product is CSARDGSPGLARNEQFF.

CDR3 residues: CASAGIWETQYF. CDR3 DNA sequence: TGTGCCAGCGCAGGGATATGGGAGACCCAGTACTTC. The J gene is TRBJ2-5, the V gene TRBV28; D perhaps matches TRBD1 (5 bases). The CDR3 totals 12 residues. Germline lookup yields CDR1 MDHEN and CDR2 SYDVKM. V lost 8 bases, J lost 5 bases, and 12 bases lay in between.

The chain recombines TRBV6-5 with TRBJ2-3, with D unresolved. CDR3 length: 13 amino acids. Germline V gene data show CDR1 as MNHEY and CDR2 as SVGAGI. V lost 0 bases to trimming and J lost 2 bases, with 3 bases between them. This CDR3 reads CASSYSHTDTQYF. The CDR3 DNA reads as TGTGCCAGCAGTTACTCCCACACAGATACGCAGTATTTT.

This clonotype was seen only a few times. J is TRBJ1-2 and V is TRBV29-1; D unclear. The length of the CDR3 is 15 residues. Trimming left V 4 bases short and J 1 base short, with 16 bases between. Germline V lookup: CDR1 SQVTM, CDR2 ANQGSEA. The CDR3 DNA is TGCAGCGTTGTTATTGGGAGTTCTAGTAACTATGGCTACACCTTC. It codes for CSVVIGSSSNYGYTF.

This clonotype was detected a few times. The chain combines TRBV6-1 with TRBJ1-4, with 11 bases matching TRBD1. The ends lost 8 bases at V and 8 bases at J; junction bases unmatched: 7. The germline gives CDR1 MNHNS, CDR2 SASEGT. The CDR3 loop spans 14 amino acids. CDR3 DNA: TGTGCCAGCGGGACCGGGACAGGGGGAGAAAAACTGTTTTTT. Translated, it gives CASGTGTGGEKLFF.

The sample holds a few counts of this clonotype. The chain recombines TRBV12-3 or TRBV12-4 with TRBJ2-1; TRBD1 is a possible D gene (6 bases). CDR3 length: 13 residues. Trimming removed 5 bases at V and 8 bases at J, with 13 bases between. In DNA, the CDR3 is TGTGCCAGCAGTCCCCAGGGGAGAGATGAGCAGTTCTTC. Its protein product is CASSPQGRDEQFF.

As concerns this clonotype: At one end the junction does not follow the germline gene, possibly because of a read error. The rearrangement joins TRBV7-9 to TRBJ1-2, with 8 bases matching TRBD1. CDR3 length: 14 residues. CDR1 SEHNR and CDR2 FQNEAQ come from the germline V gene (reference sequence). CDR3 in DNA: TGTGCCAGCAGCTTACAGGGGGCGAGTTATGGCTGCACCTTC. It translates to CASSLQGASYGCTF.

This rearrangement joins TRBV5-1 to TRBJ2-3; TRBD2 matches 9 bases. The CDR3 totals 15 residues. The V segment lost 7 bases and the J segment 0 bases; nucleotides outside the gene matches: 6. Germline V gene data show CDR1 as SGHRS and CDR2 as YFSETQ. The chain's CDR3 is CASRGLATSTDTQYF. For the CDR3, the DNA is TGCGCCAGCCGTGGACTAGCGACTAGCACAGATACGCAGTATTTT.